The source of this T cell receptor (beta chain) is a study of T-cell reconstitution after alpha-beta-depleted transplantation in children. The CDR3 is 13 residues long. In germline, CDR1 is KGHSH, CDR2 LQKENI. V dropped 3 bases and J dropped 8 bases, with 13 bases sitting between them. Study-level results: It was reported that alpha-beta T cells came from several hundred expanded graft clones (about two months after transplant).

Unique molecular identifiers were used in preparing the TCRbeta library. TCRdb independently ran MiXCR on the PCR reads; one entry per CDR3 protein. The data show about 190,000 distinct CDR3 sequences, around 10% seen once. This clonotype was recorded many times. What it recognizes is unknown. The sequenced sample was PBMCs, obtained before TCRalphabeta/CD19-depleted stem cell transplant. This rearrangement joins TRBV18 to TRBJ1-2; no definite D call. The TCR comes from a boy younger than 10 with acute myeloid leukemia, due to receive a stem cell transplant. The CDR3 DNA follows: TGTGCCAGCTCACCCGACCGCGCGGGAGGCTACACCTTC. The encoded protein is CASSPDRAGGYTF. The complete variable domain, with remaining parts taken from reference TRBV18 and TRBJ1-2, reads NAGVMQNPRHLVRRRGQEARLRCSPMKGHSHVYWYRQLPEEGLKFMVYLQKENIIDESGMPKERFSAEFPKEGPSILRIQQVVRGDSAAYFCASSPDRAGGYTFGSGTRLTVV.